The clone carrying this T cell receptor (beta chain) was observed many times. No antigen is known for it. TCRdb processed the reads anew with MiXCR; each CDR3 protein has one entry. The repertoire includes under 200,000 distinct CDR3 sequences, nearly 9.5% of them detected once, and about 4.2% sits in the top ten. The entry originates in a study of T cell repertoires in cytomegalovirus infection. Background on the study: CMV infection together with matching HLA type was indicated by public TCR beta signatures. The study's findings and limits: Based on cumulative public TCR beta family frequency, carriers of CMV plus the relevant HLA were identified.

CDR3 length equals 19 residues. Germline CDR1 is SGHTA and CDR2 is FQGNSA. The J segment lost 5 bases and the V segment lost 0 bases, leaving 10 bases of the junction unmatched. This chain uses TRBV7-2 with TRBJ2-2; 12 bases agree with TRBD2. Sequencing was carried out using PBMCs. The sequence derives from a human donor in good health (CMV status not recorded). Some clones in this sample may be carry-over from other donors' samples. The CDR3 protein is CASSLAGASGRAGTGELFF. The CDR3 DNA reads TGTGCCAGCAGCTTAGCGGGGGCTAGCGGGAGGGCGGGGACCGGGGAGCTGTTTTTT.